These 2 T cell receptor beta chains were all obtained from the same sample, sequenced in a study of shared clonotypes between healthy human individuals (TCRdb year 2020). CD8 naive samples consisted of CD45RO-negative cells that were positively selected for CCR7, yielding a CD45RA+CCR7+ population without TemRA cells. The library came from the immunoSEQ multiplex PCR assay. In its TCRdb copy, this immuneACCESS table keeps in-frame sequences only and misses some clones. Where compared with another copy, unresolved V genes explain less than half of these, and the others have no known cause. The sample table holds roughly 570,000 clones, of which nearly 98% were seen once. The top ten clones comprise 0.25% to 0.35% of the sample. The sample comprised naive CD8+ T cells sorted from blood. What this sample's cell subset or site label stands for: CD45RA+CCR7+. The receptors shown here come from a young man in good health.

V gene TRBV10-1 combines with J gene TRBJ2-7; D remains ambiguous. Trimming stripped 4 bases from V and 4 bases from J, with 11 bases between. This CDR3 comprises 13 residues. Germline V CDR1 and CDR2: WNHNN, SYGVQD (reference sequence). CDR3 bases: TGCGCCAGCAGTGTTGATATTCGTTACGAGCAGTACTTC. It specifies CASSVDIRYEQYF.

V and J are TRBV25-1 and TRBJ2-5, with 8 bases fitting TRBD1. The trim removed 1 base at V and 5 bases at J, leaving 12 bases unmatched. The CDR3 sequence is 17 residues long. Germline assignment: CDR1 MGHDK and CDR2 SYGVNS. In DNA form, the CDR3 reads TGTGCCAGCAGTGAATCTGTCCTGGGCAGGGGGCGGGAGACCCAGTACTTC. This sequence encodes CASSESVLGRGRETQYF.